Listed below are T cell receptor beta chains from one sample, sequenced in a study of T cells in Graves' hyperthyroidism and ophthalmopathy. TCRdb called the multiplex PCR reads again in MiXCR, with one record for every CDR3 protein. The sample records 300,000 to 400,000 distinct CDR3 sequences, approximately 13% being singletons. The material sequenced was blood. Receptor source: a woman in her 30s with Graves' hyperthyroidism. CDR3s include the opening cysteine and the closing phenylalanine or tryptophan. Fields, in order: J gene, clone size, D gene, V gene, CDR3 DNA, CDR3 protein. A D gene is named only where the DNA matches it firmly. Clone size is shown for a subset of rows, as once, few, many or a class of expanded clone.

J gene: TRBJ1-1; clone size: NA; D gene: NA; V gene: TRBV6-1; CDR3 DNA: TGTGCCAGCAGGATGGACAGTTGGAACACTGAAGCTTTCTTT; CDR3 protein: CASRMDSWNTEAFF
J gene: TRBJ2-7; clone size: many; D gene: NA; V gene: TRBV7-2; CDR3 DNA: TGTGCCAGCAGCTCGTATATTTACGAGCAGTACTTC; CDR3 protein: CASSSYIYEQYF
J gene: TRBJ2-2; clone size: few; D gene: TRBD2; V gene: TRBV4-2; CDR3 DNA: TGTGCCAGCAGCCAAGGAGCGGGATACGACACCGGGGAGCTGTTTTTT; CDR3 protein: CASSQGAGYDTGELFF
J gene: TRBJ2-5; clone size: NA; D gene: NA; V gene: TRBV30; CDR3 DNA: TGTGCCTGGAGTGTACTCGGGCAGGGTGGTATTTGGTACTTC; CDR3 protein: CAWSVLGQGGIWYF
J gene: TRBJ2-3; clone size: few; D gene: NA; V gene: TRBV29-1; CDR3 DNA: TGCAGCGTTGAAGAGGTGTCAGATACGCAGTATTTT; CDR3 protein: CSVEEVSDTQYF
J gene: TRBJ1-6; clone size: few; D gene: NA; V gene: TRBV10-3; CDR3 DNA: TGTGCCATCAGGGAAACCGGCTCCAGGAATTCACCCCTCCACTTT; CDR3 protein: CAIRETGSRNSPLHF
J gene: TRBJ2-2; clone size: NA; D gene: TRBD2; V gene: TRBV24-1; CDR3 DNA: TGTGCCACCAGTGAGCTAGGACTAGCGGGAAACACCGGGGAGCTGTTTTTT; CDR3 protein: CATSELGLAGNTGELFF
J gene: TRBJ2-5; clone size: many; D gene: NA; V gene: TRBV11-2; CDR3 DNA: TGTGCCAGCAGCCCCGGTGTTGGGACCCAGTACTTC; CDR3 protein: CASSPGVGTQYF
J gene: TRBJ2-1; clone size: NA; D gene: NA; V gene: TRBV29-1; CDR3 DNA: TGCAGCGGAAGAGGGGGAGTAGGGTACAATGAGCAGTTCTTC; CDR3 protein: CSGRGGVGYNEQFF
J gene: TRBJ2-2; clone size: NA; D gene: NA; V gene: TRBV6-2/TRBV6-3; CDR3 DNA: TGTGCCAGCAACTTGGACGCCGCGAACACCGGGGAGCTGTTTTTT; CDR3 protein: CASNLDAANTGELFF
J gene: TRBJ2-1; clone size: many; D gene: NA; V gene: TRBV18; CDR3 DNA: TGTGCCAGCTCCCAGAGGGGAGCTACGGATGAGCAGTTCTTC; CDR3 protein: CASSQRGATDEQFF
J gene: TRBJ2-1; clone size: NA; D gene: NA; V gene: TRBV10-1; CDR3 DNA: TGCGCCAGCAGCGGGGACCAACACGGGGTCATGGAGTTCTTC; CDR3 protein: CASSGDQHGVMEFF
J gene: TRBJ2-1; clone size: NA; D gene: NA; V gene: TRBV5-1; CDR3 DNA: TGCGCCAGCAGCGTGGGACTGTACAATGAGCAGTTCTTC; CDR3 protein: CASSVGLYNEQFF
J gene: TRBJ2-7; clone size: many; D gene: NA; V gene: TRBV5-1; CDR3 DNA: TGCGCCAGCAGCTTGGGAGCTCAGTACGAGCAGTACTTC; CDR3 protein: CASSLGAQYEQYF
J gene: TRBJ2-2; clone size: NA; D gene: NA; V gene: TRBV5-1; CDR3 DNA: TGCGCCAGCAGCTTGGTTCAAGCGGACACCGGGGAGCTGTTTTTT; CDR3 protein: CASSLVQADTGELFF
J gene: TRBJ2-2; clone size: many; D gene: NA; V gene: TRBV12-3/TRBV12-4; CDR3 DNA: TGTGCCAGCAGTTTGGTACGGGAGGGGGAGCTGTTTTTT; CDR3 protein: CASSLVREGELFF
J gene: TRBJ2-1; clone size: many; D gene: NA; V gene: TRBV2; CDR3 DNA: TGTGCCAGCAGTGAAAGGGCCCTGATTCTTGAGCAGTTCTTC; CDR3 protein: CASSERALILEQFF
J gene: TRBJ1-5; clone size: many; D gene: TRBD1; V gene: TRBV2; CDR3 DNA: TGTGCCCACCGGGACAGAGAAAACAATCAGCCCCAGCATTTT; CDR3 protein: CAHRDRENNQPQHF
J gene: TRBJ2-1; clone size: many; D gene: NA; V gene: TRBV12-3/TRBV12-4; CDR3 DNA: TGTGCCAGCGGCCTCGGGCGGGGCAATGAGCAGTTCTTC; CDR3 protein: CASGLGRGNEQFF
J gene: TRBJ2-7; clone size: few; D gene: TRBD2; V gene: TRBV6-1; CDR3 DNA: TGTGCCAGCACCCAGAAGGGAGGGGTCTCCTACGAGCAGTACTTC; CDR3 protein: CASTQKGGVSYEQYF
J gene: TRBJ2-5; clone size: few; D gene: TRBD2; V gene: TRBV3-1; CDR3 DNA: TGTGCCAGCAGCCAAGAAGGGACTAGGGTTGGGCCCCAGTACTTC; CDR3 protein: CASSQEGTRVGPQYF
J gene: TRBJ2-5; clone size: many; D gene: NA; V gene: TRBV20-1; CDR3 DNA: TGCAGTGCTAGGGGAGATAGCAACCAAGAGACCCAGTACTTC; CDR3 protein: CSARGDSNQETQYF
J gene: TRBJ2-7; clone size: NA; D gene: TRBD2; V gene: TRBV10-3; CDR3 DNA: TGTGCCATCAGGGCTAGCGGGGTACTCTACGAGCAGTACTTC; CDR3 protein: CAIRASGVLYEQYF
J gene: TRBJ2-1; clone size: NA; D gene: NA; V gene: TRBV12-3/TRBV12-4; CDR3 DNA: TGTGTCAGCCGAGAACGAAATGAGCAGTTCTTC; CDR3 protein: CVSRERNEQFF
J gene: TRBJ1-4; clone size: few; D gene: NA; V gene: TRBV28; CDR3 DNA: TGTGCCAGCACAGCAGGGCGTAATGAAAAACTGTTTTTT; CDR3 protein: CASTAGRNEKLFF
J gene: TRBJ1-3; clone size: few; D gene: NA; V gene: TRBV3-1; CDR3 DNA: TGTGCCAGCAGCCAAGATCTACCCAGTTACAGCTCTGGAAACACCATATATTTT; CDR3 protein: CASSQDLPSYSSGNTIYF
J gene: TRBJ2-1; clone size: many; D gene: TRBD1; V gene: TRBV12-3/TRBV12-4; CDR3 DNA: TGTGCCAGCAGTCCCGAGACAGGGAGCTCCTACAATGAGCAGTTCTTC; CDR3 protein: CASSPETGSSYNEQFF
J gene: TRBJ2-1; clone size: NA; D gene: NA; V gene: TRBV20-1; CDR3 DNA: TGCAGTGCTAGTCTATCCATCGGCGGTGAGCAGTTCTTC; CDR3 protein: CSASLSIGGEQFF
J gene: TRBJ2-1; clone size: few; D gene: TRBD2; V gene: TRBV7-9; CDR3 DNA: TGTGCCAGCAGCTCCCTGGGGCTAGCGGGAAGGAGCTCCTACAATGAGCAGTTCTTC; CDR3 protein: CASSSLGLAGRSSYNEQFF
J gene: TRBJ2-5; clone size: many; D gene: TRBD1; V gene: TRBV2; CDR3 DNA: TGTGCCAGCAGTGAGGACGGACAGGGGGTAGAGACCCAGTACTTC; CDR3 protein: CASSEDGQGVETQYF
J gene: TRBJ1-5; clone size: NA; D gene: NA; V gene: TRBV19; CDR3 DNA: TGTGCCAGTAGTGGACAGAGCAATCAGCCCCAGCATTTT; CDR3 protein: CASSGQSNQPQHF
J gene: TRBJ2-1; clone size: NA; D gene: NA; V gene: TRBV11-2; CDR3 DNA: TGTGCCAGCAGCTTAGATCTAGGTGAGCAGTTCTTC; CDR3 protein: CASSLDLGEQFF
J gene: TRBJ2-2; clone size: NA; D gene: TRBD2; V gene: TRBV28; CDR3 DNA: TGTGCCAGCAGTCTGACTAAGCGGGGGAGGGAGCTGTTTTTT; CDR3 protein: CASSLTKRGRELFF
J gene: TRBJ2-7; clone size: many; D gene: NA; V gene: TRBV28; CDR3 DNA: TGTGCCAGCAGTTCTCTAGCAGTAAAAAACGAGCAGTACTTC; CDR3 protein: CASSSLAVKNEQYF
J gene: TRBJ2-5; clone size: few; D gene: NA; V gene: TRBV5-1; CDR3 DNA: TGCGCCAGCAGCTCCCCCGGTCGGGGAGAAGAGACCCAGTACTTC; CDR3 protein: CASSSPGRGEETQYF
J gene: TRBJ1-6; clone size: many; D gene: TRBD1; V gene: TRBV6-1; CDR3 DNA: TGTGCCAGCAGTGAGTGGGGGACAGGGGGCATATCACCCCTCCACTTT; CDR3 protein: CASSEWGTGGISPLHF
J gene: TRBJ2-5; clone size: NA; D gene: NA; V gene: TRBV20-1; CDR3 DNA: TGCAGTGCTCTCCCGGATGGGCTAGAGGAGACCCAGTACTTC; CDR3 protein: CSALPDGLEETQYF
J gene: TRBJ2-1; clone size: NA; D gene: NA; V gene: TRBV7-2; CDR3 DNA: TGTGCCAGCAGGGCGCTTGAAGGTCGTATCGATGAGCAGTTCTTC; CDR3 protein: CASRALEGRIDEQFF
J gene: TRBJ2-7; clone size: many; D gene: NA; V gene: TRBV12-3/TRBV12-4; CDR3 DNA: TGTGCCAGCAGTTTAGAATTCTACGAGCAGTACTTC; CDR3 protein: CASSLEFYEQYF
J gene: TRBJ2-1; clone size: many; D gene: NA; V gene: TRBV7-9; CDR3 DNA: TGTGCCAGCAATGGGGACGGGGGTCAGCATGAGCAGTTCTTC; CDR3 protein: CASNGDGGQHEQFF
J gene: TRBJ2-4; clone size: few; D gene: NA; V gene: TRBV6-1; CDR3 DNA: TGTGCCAGCAGTAGTGGGGCGGGGGCCATTCAGTACTTC; CDR3 protein: CASSSGAGAIQYF
J gene: TRBJ1-5; clone size: many; D gene: NA; V gene: TRBV12-3/TRBV12-4; CDR3 DNA: TGTGCCAGCAGTTTCGTGGGAAACAATCAGCCCCAGCATTTT; CDR3 protein: CASSFVGNNQPQHF
J gene: TRBJ1-1; clone size: many; D gene: NA; V gene: TRBV12-3/TRBV12-4; CDR3 DNA: TGTGCCAGCGCTAAATCCAACACTGAAGCTTTCTTT; CDR3 protein: CASAKSNTEAFF
J gene: TRBJ2-5; clone size: many; D gene: NA; V gene: TRBV20-1; CDR3 DNA: TGCAGTGCTAGTTTTGACGGCGGGAATCAAGAGACCCAGTACTTC; CDR3 protein: CSASFDGGNQETQYF
J gene: TRBJ1-3; clone size: many; D gene: NA; V gene: TRBV12-3/TRBV12-4; CDR3 DNA: TGTGCCAGCAGTACTGGGGCCGCAGGGACTGGAAACACCATATATTTT; CDR3 protein: CASSTGAAGTGNTIYF